The 23 T cell receptor beta chains below all came from one sample that was sequenced in a study of CD8+CD57+ T cells in acquired aplastic anemia (dated by TCRdb to between 2018 and 2020). Sequencer: Illumina HiSeq 2000. Genomic DNA served as template for TCR beta VDJ combination and CDR3 sequence profiling. TCRdb reran the public reads through fastp at Q25 and MiXCR, keeping productive beta chains. Every CDR3 protein is listed once, alongside the most common genes and DNA of its rows. The sample profile shows over 35,000 distinct CDR3 sequences; around 67% of them were found once. The ten most abundant clones make up 23% of the sample. Sequencing was carried out using sorted CD4+, CD8+, or CD8+CD57+ T cells (not recorded which) from PBMCs. These receptors were obtained from a human donor in good health, serving as a control.

The chain uses TRBV7-9 and TRBJ1-3; TRBD1 aligns across 9 bases. V gave up 8 bases and J gave up 3 bases; unmatched junction bases: 2. Germline CDR1 SEHNR, CDR2 FQNEAQ (reference sequence). This CDR3 comprises 13 residues. CDR3 residues: CASGTGNGNTIYF. CDR3 nucleotides: TGTGCCAGCGGGACAGGGAATGGAAACACCATATATTTT.

The V call is TRBV6-1, the J call TRBJ2-7; 9 bases agree with TRBD1. CDR1 and CDR2 from the germline V gene are MNHNS and SASEGT. The ends lost 7 bases at V and 5 bases at J; junction bases unmatched: 6. The CDR3 has 13 amino acids. The CDR3 DNA sequence: TGTGCCAGCACCGGGACAGGGATCCACGAGCAGTACTTC. Its protein product is CASTGTGIHEQYF.

V is TRBV24-1 and J is TRBJ2-7; TRBD1 might be the D (5 bases). Trimming took off 0 bases at V and 9 bases at J, with 14 bases between the two ends. CDR1 KGHDR and CDR2 SFDVKD come from the germline V gene. This CDR3 has 14 amino acids. CDR3 sequence reads: CATSDLMQGVGQYF. CDR3 bases: TGTGCCACCAGTGATTTGATGCAGGGCGTCGGGCAGTACTTC.

The table lists this clonotype with many counts. The rearrangement joins TRBV4-3 to TRBJ1-3, with unresolved D. The V and J ends lost 4 bases and 0 bases respectively, with 10 bases between them. Germline V lookup: CDR1 LGHNA, CDR2 YSLEER. The CDR3 sequence is 15 residues long. Written as DNA, the CDR3 is TGCGCCAGCAGCCCTTACACCGGCTCTGGAAACACCATATATTTT. This sequence encodes CASSPYTGSGNTIYF.

This chain joins TRBV20-1 and TRBJ1-2; D remains unclear. Trimming stripped 3 bases from V and 3 bases from J, with 11 bases between. The CDR3 is 13 residues long. The germline V gene has CDR1 DFQATT and CDR2 SNEGSKA (reference sequence). CDR3 sequence (DNA): TGCAGTGCTAGCGGCCAGATAGACTATGGCTACACCTTC. It yields the protein CSASGQIDYGYTF.

The genes are TRBV15 and TRBJ1-3; TRBD1 aligns across 9 bases. The V segment lost 4 bases and the J segment 1 base; nucleotides outside the gene matches: 8. The germline gives CDR1 LNHNV, CDR2 YYDKDF (reference sequence). This CDR3 is 17 amino acids long. The DNA of the CDR3 is TGTGCCACCAGCACGCCGGGACAGGGTATTTCTGGAAACACCATATATTTT. Its protein is CATSTPGQGISGNTIYF.

The chain combines TRBV2 with TRBJ1-2, with D possibly being TRBD1 (5 bases). The CDR3 extends over 12 amino acids. CDR1 SNHLY and CDR2 FYNNEI come from the germline V gene. V was trimmed by 7 bases and J by 2 bases, leaving 8 bases between them. CDR3: CASKPGNYGYTF. The CDR3 region has the DNA TGTGCCAGCAAGCCAGGGAACTATGGCTACACCTTC.

This clonotype was detected once. One end of the junction fails to match germline, which may point to a read error. The chain employs TRBV7-7 and TRBJ2-7; unclear D gene. CDR1 SSHAT and CDR2 FNYEAQ come from the germline V gene (reference sequence). This CDR3 region has 12 residues. DNA of the CDR3: TGTGCTAGCAGCCCTTGGAAGTACGAGCAGTACTTC. It yields the protein CASSPWKYEQYF.

The chain carries TRBV19 and TRBJ2-2; 9 bases are shared with TRBD2. Germline V gene lookup returns CDR1 LNHDA and CDR2 SQIVND (reference sequence). The CDR3 has 15 amino acids. V dropped 8 bases and J dropped 7; count of bases not matched to a gene: 11. This chain's CDR3 is CASLERGASGGELFF. Written as DNA, the CDR3 is TGTGCCAGTTTGGAGCGGGGGGCCAGTGGCGGGGAGCTGTTTTTT.

The chain joins TRBV9 to TRBJ2-3; 9 bases are a match to TRBD2. The CDR3 is 14 amino acids. J was trimmed by 4 bases and V by 2 bases; bases with no gene match: 2. Germline-derived CDR1 and CDR2 are SGDLS and YYNGEE. The chain's CDR3 is CASSVSGGSDTQYF. The DNA of the CDR3 is TGTGCCAGCAGCGTTAGCGGGGGCTCAGATACGCAGTATTTT.

The chain joins TRBV10-2 to TRBJ2-7; 7 nucleotides agree with TRBD2. This CDR3 comprises 14 residues. Germline V lookup: CDR1 WSHSY, CDR2 SAAADI. V trimming: 6 bases; J trimming: 1 base; junction bases outside the gene matches: 6. CDR3 sequence: CASRGAGESYEQYF. The CDR3 bases are TGCGCCAGCAGAGGGGCGGGGGAGTCCTACGAGCAGTACTTC.

CDR3 loop: CATSGNGGTGELFF. The CDR3 DNA reads TGTGCCACCAGTGGCAACGGAGGAACCGGGGAGCTGTTTTTT. The chain recombines TRBV24-1 with TRBJ2-2; D perhaps matches TRBD2 (5 bases). This CDR3 is 14 amino acids long. Germline CDR1 KGHDR, CDR2 SFDVKD. Trimming shortened V by 5 bases and J by 5 bases, and 11 bases separated the two germline ends.

The rearrangement joins TRBV14 to TRBJ2-7; D may be TRBD1 (5 bases). The CDR3 has 12 amino acids. Deletions cut 1 base from V and 7 bases from J, with 8 bases between. Germline CDR1 reads SGHDN; CDR2 reads FVKESK. The CDR3 region has the DNA TGTGCCAGCAGCCAAGGGACACCAGAGCAGTACTTC. Its protein product is CASSQGTPEQYF.

DNA for the CDR3: TGCAGCGTTGCCCCGGACAGCCGTGGGTACTACACCTTC. It is translated as CSVAPDSRGYYTF. V is TRBV29-1 and J is TRBJ1-2; tentative D call: TRBD1 (6 bases). Trimming stripped 4 bases from V and 10 bases from J, with 19 bases between. This CDR3 is 13 amino acids long. Germline V gene data show CDR1 as SQVTM and CDR2 as ANQGSEA.

The gene calls are TRBV2 and TRBJ1-2; D not resolved. The CDR3 is 13 residues long. Trimming took 7 bases from V and 7 from J, leaving 16 bases between them. The germline V gene has CDR1 SNHLY and CDR2 FYNNEI. The DNA of the CDR3 is TGTGCCAGCAATTGGTTGGCGGAAACTGGCTACACCTTC. Translated: CASNWLAETGYTF.

This sequence joins TRBV20-1 and TRBJ2-1; D not resolved. V dropped 0 bases and J dropped 8 bases, with 11 bases sitting between them. The CDR3 is 13 amino acids. Germline CDR1 reads DFQATT; CDR2 reads SNEGSKA (reference sequence). CDR3 amino acids: CSARDPRYYEQFF. The CDR3 region has the DNA TGCAGTGCTAGAGATCCGCGTTACTATGAGCAGTTCTTC.

This clonotype was observed at least ten times. The rearrangement links TRBV20-1 to TRBJ2-7; TRBD2 aligns across 11 bases. This CDR3 has 15 residues. The ends lost 5 bases at V and 0 bases at J; junction bases unmatched: 6. The germline V gene encodes CDR1 DFQATT and CDR2 SNEGSKA (reference sequence). Written as DNA, the CDR3 is TGCAGTGCTGACGGCCTAGCGGGGGGCTCCTACGAGCAGTACTTC. This sequence encodes CSADGLAGGSYEQYF.

This clonotype appeared a single time. The rearrangement uses TRBV10-3 and TRBJ2-2; 9 bases match TRBD2. The CDR3 extends over 14 amino acids. The junction had 6 bases not matched to a gene; V was cut back by 7 bases and J by 6 bases. CDR1 and CDR2 from the germline V gene are ENHRY and SYGVKD. CDR3 bases: TGTGCCATCAAGGGCGGGGGGGCCGCCGGGGAGCTGTTTTTT. Amino acid sequence: CAIKGGGAAGELFF.

The chain has TRBV5-4 and TRBJ1-2; D perhaps matches TRBD1 (6 bases). The ends were cut back, 2 bases at V and 6 bases at J, with 11 bases in the middle. The CDR3 covers 13 residues. Germline values: CDR1 SGHNT, CDR2 YYREEE (reference sequence). Written as DNA, the CDR3 is TGTGCCAGCAGCTTAGACAGGATGGATGGCTACACCTTC. It encodes CASSLDRMDGYTF.

The chain employs TRBV24-1 and TRBJ2-1; D remains unclear. The germline V gene encodes CDR1 KGHDR and CDR2 SFDVKD. The CDR3 is made up of 13 amino acids. V was cut by 3 bases and J by 6 bases, with 8 bases left in between. The CDR3 sequence: CATSDDGSNEQFF. The CDR3 DNA sequence: TGTGCCACCAGTGATGATGGCAGCAATGAGCAGTTCTTC.

This clonotype was detected a few times. The genes are TRBV11-1 and TRBJ2-1; 9 nucleotides agree with TRBD1. The V gene's germline CDR1 is SGHAT and CDR2 FQDESV (reference sequence). The CDR3 is 15 residues long. V lost 5 bases, J lost 6 bases, and 8 bases stayed unmatched. The CDR3 nucleotides are TGTGCCAGCAGCCCCGGGACAGGGTTTGGCAATGAGCAGTTCTTC. This encodes CASSPGTGFGNEQFF.

This clonotype was detected a few times. This sequence joins TRBV7-8 and TRBJ2-7, with 7 nucleotides matching TRBD1. Trimming at V came to 4 bases and at J to 7 bases, leaving 4 bases not matched to a gene. Germline CDR1 SGHVS, CDR2 FQNEAQ. The CDR3 has 12 amino acids. This CDR3 reads CASSWDSLEQYF. The CDR3, as DNA: TGTGCCAGCAGCTGGGACAGCCTAGAGCAGTACTTC.

The J gene is TRBJ2-3, the V gene TRBV25-1; D perhaps matches TRBD1 (7 bases). V was trimmed by 4 bases and J by 6 bases, leaving 14 bases between them. Germline-derived CDR1 and CDR2 are MGHDK and SYGVNS. There are 14 residues in the CDR3. In DNA form, the CDR3 reads TGTGCCAGCAGTGGGCAGGGGGGCTGGGATACGCAGTATTTT. It yields the protein CASSGQGGWDTQYF. Using reference TRBV25-1 and TRBJ2-3 for the parts outside the CDR3, the full variable domain is EADIYQTPRYLVIGTGKKITLECSQTMGHDKMYWYQQDPGMELHLIHYSYGVNSTEKGDLSSESTVSRIRTEHFPLTLESARPSHTSQYLCASSGQGGWDTQYFGPGTRLTVL.